What follows are 31 T cell receptor beta chains derived from one specimen sequenced in a study of memory CD4+ T cells and cytomegalovirus serostatus (dated by TCRdb to the late 2010s). A FACSAria II was used to sort memory CD4+ T cells, defined as single viable CD3+CD4+CD8-CD45RO+ cells. The library was produced with the immunoSEQ multiplex PCR assay. Held by TCRdb, this immuneACCESS table contains in-frame sequences only and omits some clones. Under half of the omission traces to an unresolved V gene where checked; the cause of the rest is unknown. In all, the sample holds 85,000 to 100,000 clones, and 80% of those were seen once. Roughly 4% of the sample is taken by the ten largest. The sequenced sample was memory CD4+ T cells from blood. Receptor source: an adult in good health and CMV-seropositive.

The CDR3 sequence is CASSWGTNTEAFF. The CDR3 region has the DNA TGTGCCAGCAGCTGGGGGACAAACACTGAAGCTTTCTTT. This chain connects TRBV7-2 to TRBJ1-1; perhaps TRBD1 as D (6 bases). The CDR3 extends over 13 amino acids. V dropped 4 bases and J dropped 2 bases, with 8 bases sitting between them. CDR1 is SGHTA and CDR2 is FQGNSA in the germline V gene.

The CDR3 DNA is TGTGCCAGCAGTCTAAAGGACTCCTACGAGCAGTACTTC. This encodes CASSLKDSYEQYF. The V gene is TRBV2, the J gene TRBJ2-7; D call uncertain. Trimming stripped 5 bases from V and 0 bases from J, with 8 bases between. Germline lookup yields CDR1 SNHLY and CDR2 FYNNEI. The CDR3 contains 13 residues. Full variable domain (outside the CDR3, taken from reference TRBV2 and TRBJ2-7): EPEVTQTPSHQVTQMGQEVILRCVPISNHLYFYWYRQILGQKVEFLVSFYNNEISEKSEIFDDQFSVERPDGSNFTLKIRSTKLEDSAMYFCASSLKDSYEQYFGPGTRLTVT.

This sequence joins TRBV5-1 and TRBJ1-3, with D possibly matching TRBD1 (6 bases). The ends were cut back, 4 bases at V and 1 base at J, with 18 bases in the middle. This CDR3 comprises 17 residues. The germline V gene has CDR1 SGHRS and CDR2 YFSETQ. CDR3 nucleotide sequence: TGCGCCAGCAGCGTAAACTCCGGGACACAGTCTGGAAACACCATATATTTT. Amino acid sequence: CASSVNSGTQSGNTIYF.

The chain has TRBV29-1 and TRBJ2-5; the D is unclear. This CDR3 has 14 residues. Germline V gene lookup returns CDR1 SQVTM and CDR2 ANQGSEA. Trimming removed 3 bases at V and 5 bases at J, with 16 bases between. CDR3 sequence reads: CSVDGPKAMETQYF. The CDR3 region has the DNA TGCAGCGTTGACGGGCCAAAGGCGATGGAGACCCAGTACTTC.

The V and J genes are TRBV19 and TRBJ2-2; D unclear. Germline loops: CDR1 LNHDA, CDR2 SQIVND (reference sequence). Trimming took 4 bases from V and 6 from J, leaving 9 bases between them. CDR3 length: 13 residues. CDR3 amino acids: CASSTLVAGELFF. The CDR3 coding sequence is TGTGCCAGTAGTACGTTGGTTGCCGGGGAGCTGTTTTTT. The whole variable domain, filled in from reference TRBV19 and TRBJ2-2, reads DGGITQSPKYLFRKEGQNVTLSCEQNLNHDAMYWYRQDPGQGLRLIYYSQIVNDFQKGDIAEGYSVSREKKESFPLTVTSAQKNPTAFYLCASSTLVAGELFFGEGSRLTVL.

This chain connects TRBV6-1 to TRBJ1-2; TRBD1 is a possible D gene (6 bases). The germline V and J ends were trimmed by 0 bases and 4 bases, with 9 bases remaining between them. Germline V gives CDR1 MNHNS, CDR2 SASEGT. The length of the CDR3 is 14 residues. CDR3 region: CASSEAGASYGYTF. The CDR3 DNA sequence: TGTGCCAGCAGTGAAGCGGGGGCTAGCTATGGCTACACCTTC.

V gene TRBV9 combines with J gene TRBJ1-2, with D unresolved. The CDR3 totals 14 residues. V was trimmed by 0 bases and J by 3 bases, leaving 9 bases between them. Per the germline V gene, CDR1 is SGDLS and CDR2 is YYNGEE. In DNA form, the CDR3 reads TGTGCCAGCAGCGTAGGGAGGAGTTACTATGGCTACACCTTC. Translated: CASSVGRSYYGYTF. The whole variable domain, filled in from reference TRBV9 and TRBJ1-2, reads DSGVTQTPKHLITATGQRVTLRCSPRSGDLSVYWYQQSLDQGLQFLIQYYNGEERAKGNILERFSAQQFPDLHSELNLSSLELGDSALYFCASSVGRSYYGYTFGSGTRLTVV.

Worth noting for this clone: At one end, the junction sequence differs from germline, possibly due to a read error. J is TRBJ2-6 and V is TRBV7-3; D could derive from TRBD1 or TRBD2 (5 bases each). This CDR3 spans 16 amino acids. CDR1 is SGHTA, CDR2 FQGTGA, per germline. CDR3 loop: CASSRRPSSGASVLTF. The DNA for the CDR3 is TGTGCCAGCAGCCGGAGGCCGAGCTCTGGGGCCAGCGTCCTGACTTTC.

The rearrangement joins TRBV7-2 to TRBJ2-5; no firm D call. Germline CDR1 is SGHTA and CDR2 is FQGNSA. Trimming left V 0 bases short and J 1 base short, with 6 bases between. The CDR3 is made up of 14 amino acids. The CDR3 coding sequence is TGTGCCAGCAGCTTAGCGGGTGCCCAAGAGACCCAGTACTTC. It yields the protein CASSLAGAQETQYF.

The rearrangement joins TRBV11-3 to TRBJ2-1; D uncertain. V was cut by 1 base and J by 2 bases, with 6 bases left in between. Germline V gives CDR1 SGHNT, CDR2 YENEEA. The CDR3 has 14 amino acids. The CDR3 region is CASSLAGPYNEQFF. CDR3 DNA sequence: TGTGCCAGCAGCTTAGCCGGTCCCTACAATGAGCAGTTCTTC.

The chain couples TRBV29-1 to TRBJ2-1, with 7 bases identical to TRBD1. The ends lost 0 bases at V and 15 bases at J; junction bases unmatched: 14. There are 14 residues in the CDR3. CDR1 is SQVTM and CDR2 is ANQGSEA in the germline V gene. CDR3 region: CSVEESPGQSNRFF. The CDR3 region has the DNA TGCAGCGTTGAAGAGAGCCCGGGACAGTCAAACAGGTTCTTC.

The rearrangement joins TRBV5-1 to TRBJ2-1; the match to TRBD2 covers 7 bases. V dropped 4 bases and J dropped 2; count of bases not matched to a gene: 9. Looked up from germline, CDR1 is SGHRS and CDR2 is YFSETQ. The CDR3 has 16 residues. The CDR3 is CASSPGFGGTYNEQFF. DNA for the CDR3: TGCGCCAGCAGCCCGGGGTTCGGGGGGACCTACAATGAGCAGTTCTTC.

The chain employs TRBV6-5 and TRBJ2-7; D gene uncertain. CDR1 is MNHEY, CDR2 SVGAGI, per germline. Between the trimmed V and J ends, which lost 4 bases and 3 bases, there was a span of 10 bases. The CDR3 consists of 13 residues. Written as DNA, the CDR3 is TGTGCCAGCAGTTTTGGGGATCGCTACGAGCAGTACTTC. Translation gives CASSFGDRYEQYF.

This clone was recorded a few times. The CDR3 spells CASSIWTGRGGFDQPQHF. CDR3 DNA sequence: TGTGCCAGTAGTATCTGGACAGGGAGGGGGGGGTTCGATCAGCCCCAGCATTTT. V usage is TRBV19 and J usage is TRBJ1-5, with TRBD1 identical over 8 bases. The CDR3 sequence is 18 residues long. Germline V gene data show CDR1 as LNHDA and CDR2 as SQIVND (reference sequence). The trim removed 3 bases at V and 5 bases at J, leaving 15 bases unmatched.

This chain connects TRBV9 to TRBJ1-4; D may be TRBD1 (6 bases). Trimming took off 3 bases at V and 4 bases at J, with 19 bases between the two ends. The CDR3 covers 17 residues. Germline-derived CDR1 and CDR2 are SGDLS and YYNGEE. For the CDR3, the DNA is TGTGCCAGCAGCGCCTTTGGGCCCGGACAGCTTAATGAAAAACTGTTTTTT. This codes for CASSAFGPGQLNEKLFF. The whole variable domain, remainder taken from reference TRBV9 and TRBJ1-4, is DSGVTQTPKHLITATGQRVTLRCSPRSGDLSVYWYQQSLDQGLQFLIQYYNGEERAKGNILERFSAQQFPDLHSELNLSSLELGDSALYFCASSAFGPGQLNEKLFFGSGTQLSVL.

This clone turned up a few times. This sequence joins TRBV5-1 and TRBJ2-5; 7 bases are a match to TRBD2. The CDR3 runs 17 residues. Germline V lookup: CDR1 SGHRS, CDR2 YFSETQ. V shed 0 bases and J 5 bases; nucleotides not matched to a gene: 13. The CDR3 here is CASSLGLAAPDGETQYF. The CDR3 DNA follows: TGCGCCAGCAGCTTGGGCCTAGCGGCCCCTGATGGGGAGACCCAGTACTTC.

This clone was counted once. As DNA, the CDR3 is TGCGCCAGCAGCTTGGGGACAGGGGGTGAGCAGTACTTC. It yields the protein CASSLGTGGEQYF. The V and J genes are TRBV5-1 and TRBJ2-7, with 10 bases matching TRBD1. Germline V lookup: CDR1 SGHRS, CDR2 YFSETQ. V gave up 0 bases and J gave up 7 bases; unmatched junction bases: 1. The CDR3 length is 13 residues.

This chain links TRBV6-5 with TRBJ2-2; D is uncertain. V was pared by 5 bases and J by 1 base, with 5 bases between. The CDR3 is 13 residues long. CDR1 is MNHEY, CDR2 SVGAGI, per germline. CDR3 DNA: TGTGCCAGCAGTATCATGAACACCGGGGAGCTGTTTTTT. Its translation: CASSIMNTGELFF.

V and J are TRBV7-9 and TRBJ1-1; the D gene is possibly TRBD1 (5 bases). The CDR3 runs to 15 residues. Trimming shortened V by 1 base and J by 1 base, and 10 bases separated the two germline ends. Looked up from germline, CDR1 is SEHNR and CDR2 is FQNEAQ (reference sequence). CDR3 in DNA: TGTGCCAGCAGCTTAGGTGGGGACGGGAACACTGAAGCTTTCTTT. Translation: CASSLGGDGNTEAFF.

This clone was counted once. The chain employs TRBV29-1 and TRBJ2-1, with 9 bases that match TRBD2. The CDR3 runs 15 residues. V lost 3 bases, J lost 4 bases, and 7 bases stayed unmatched. The germline V gene has CDR1 SQVTM and CDR2 ANQGSEA. The CDR3 loop reads CSVELAGARYNEQFF. The CDR3 region has the DNA TGCAGCGTTGAGTTAGCGGGAGCCCGTTACAATGAGCAGTTCTTC.

CDR3 residues: CATSITDTQYF. The CDR3 DNA reads TGTGCCACTAGCATAACAGATACGCAGTATTTT. The chain has TRBV28 and TRBJ2-3, with a possible D match to TRBD2 (5 bases). This CDR3 is 11 amino acids long. The V end was cut by 10 bases, the J end by 3 bases, with 8 bases between. Germline values: CDR1 MDHEN, CDR2 SYDVKM.

The genes are TRBV18 and TRBJ1-4; no definite D call. This CDR3 is 12 amino acids long. CDR1 is KGHSH, CDR2 LQKENI, per germline. Deletions cut 3 bases from V and 6 bases from J, with 5 bases between. CDR3 protein: CASSPNYEKLFF. CDR3 DNA sequence: TGTGCCAGCTCACCCAACTATGAAAAACTGTTTTTT.

The gene calls are TRBV4-1 and TRBJ2-3; D gene unclear. Trimming shortened V by 4 bases and J by 4 bases, and 6 bases separated the two germline ends. This CDR3 has 12 amino acids. The germline V gene encodes CDR1 MGHRA and CDR2 YSYEKL. CDR3 nucleotides: TGCGCCAGCAGCCGAAATCCAGATACGCAGTATTTT. This codes for CASSRNPDTQYF.

This clone was observed a handful of times. This chain connects TRBV15 to TRBJ1-5; D perhaps matches TRBD1 (5 bases). The CDR3 extends over 14 amino acids. Germline loops: CDR1 LNHNV, CDR2 YYDKDF (reference sequence). Between the trimmed V and J ends, which lost 4 bases and 7 bases, there was a span of 14 bases. CDR3 coding DNA: TGTGCCACCAGCACCCAAGGACAAGGACAGCCCCAGCATTTT. Translation gives CATSTQGQGQPQHF.

The chain is built from TRBV6-5 and TRBJ1-5; a weak D match, TRBD1 (5 bases). Germline CDR1 and CDR2: MNHEY and SVGAGI. Trimming left V 4 bases short and J 2 bases short, with 9 bases between. The CDR3 covers 14 residues. The CDR3: CASSLDTRNQPQHF. CDR3 nucleotides: TGTGCCAGCAGTTTGGACACCCGCAATCAGCCCCAGCATTTT.

The rearrangement uses TRBV18 and TRBJ2-7; 7 bases match TRBD1. Per germline, CDR1 KGHSH and CDR2 LQKENI. This CDR3 comprises 14 residues. V was clipped by 2 bases and J by 1 base; unmatched bases: 2. The CDR3 coding sequence is TGTGCCAGCTCACCAAGGGACAGTTCCTACGAGCAGTACTTC. Amino acids: CASSPRDSSYEQYF.

The rearrangement links TRBV5-1 to TRBJ2-7; 8 bases map to TRBD1. J was trimmed by 7 bases and V by 4 bases; bases with no gene match: 19. This CDR3 has 17 residues. The germline CDR1 and CDR2 sequences are SGHRS and YFSETQ. For the CDR3, the DNA is TGCGCCAGCAGCCCGACCTTCGGGACAGGTAGTGGCCAGGAGCAGTACTTC. Protein: CASSPTFGTGSGQEQYF.

This chain uses TRBV29-1 with TRBJ1-5; D unresolved. The germline V and J ends were trimmed by 4 bases and 0 bases, with 7 bases remaining between them. Looked up from germline, CDR1 is SQVTM and CDR2 is ANQGSEA. The CDR3 spans 13 residues. CDR3 sequence reads: CSVGWGSNQPQHF. As DNA, the CDR3 is TGCAGCGTTGGATGGGGTAGCAATCAGCCCCAGCATTTT.

J is TRBJ2-5 and V is TRBV5-1; D is tentatively TRBD1 or TRBD2 (5 bases each). Trimming took off 2 bases at V and 1 base at J, with 9 bases between the two ends. From germline, CDR1 is SGHRS and CDR2 YFSETQ. This CDR3 has 14 amino acids. The CDR3 DNA sequence: TGCGCCAGCAGCTTTATGGGGACCCAAGAGACCCAGTACTTC. This codes for CASSFMGTQETQYF.

The V and J genes are TRBV7-2 and TRBJ2-1; TRBD2 matches at 8 bases. This CDR3 contains 15 residues. The trim removed 7 bases at V and 4 bases at J, leaving 9 bases unmatched. Looked up from germline, CDR1 is SGHTA and CDR2 is FQGNSA. CDR3 DNA sequence: TGTGCCAGCATCCAGCGGGGCGGGAGGTACAATGAGCAGTTCTTC. Its protein product is CASIQRGGRYNEQFF.

CDR3 DNA sequence: TGCAGCGTTGAAGATTTCGAGGCGGGAGGTTACAATGAGCAGTTCTTC. Its protein product is CSVEDFEAGGYNEQFF. The genes are TRBV29-1 and TRBJ2-1; TRBD2 agrees at 8 bases. The V and J ends lost 0 bases and 4 bases, in that order; junction bases with no gene match: 8. The CDR3 contains 16 residues. Germline V gene lookup returns CDR1 SQVTM and CDR2 ANQGSEA.